This TCR beta chain was observed in a study of technical replicates of blood from several donors. Assay used: immunoSEQ multiplex PCR; TCRdb lists only in-frame clones, some missing. The sample gives under 85,000 clones, approximately 97% of which show up once; roughly 0.21% is in the top ten. CDR1 MDHEN and CDR2 SYDVKM come from the germline V gene. V lost 4 bases, J lost 1 base, and 10 bases lay in between. The CDR3 runs to 14 residues. The V gene is TRBV28, the J gene TRBJ1-1, with D possibly TRBD1 on 6 matching bases. This clonotype was obtained from a human donor in good health. Sequencing was carried out using T cells isolated from PBMCs. CDR3 loop: CASSSPRGNTEAFF. CDR3 in DNA: TGTGCCAGCAGTTCCCCCAGGGGGAACACTGAAGCTTTCTTT. Full variable domain (missing parts from reference TRBV28 and TRBJ1-1): DVKVTQSSRYLVKRTGEKVFLECVQDMDHENMFWYRQDPGLGLRLIYFSYDVKMKEKGDIPEGYSVSREKKERFSLILESASTNQTSMYLCASSSPRGNTEAFFGQGTRLTVV.